This T cell receptor beta chain was profiled in a study of neurological immune-mediated disorders. Study findings and constraints: Levels of TCR clonal expansion peaked in HTLV-1-associated myelopathy and reached their lowest in multiple sclerosis, under those of healthy controls. The study found no CDR3 amino acid sequences shared by expanded clones across subjects, suggesting private repertoires in all groups.

About 1 million sorted CD4+ or CD8+ T cells made each library. One entry per CDR3 protein results from TCRdb running MiXCR on the 5' RACE reads. The sample lists roughly 44,000 distinct CDR3 sequences, about 6% occurring once. In this sample, this clonotype turned up many times. Its matching antigen is unknown. CDR1 and CDR2 (germline): DFQATT, SNEGSKA (reference sequence). This CDR3 is built from 13 residues. V gave up 5 bases and J gave up 0 bases, with 10 bases separating them. This receptor was obtained from a woman aged 40 to 50 in good health. The sample was CD4+ T cells from blood. This chain joins TRBV20-1 and TRBJ1-1; unclear D gene. CDR3 coding DNA: TGCAGTGCTTTGGGTCAACTGAACACTGAAGCTTTCTTT. Translated: CSALGQLNTEAFF.